Detailed here is one T cell receptor beta chain. What it binds is unknown. Libraries for TCRalpha and TCRbeta carried sample barcodes and unique molecular identifiers via 5'RACE. TCRdb recomputed calls from the 5' RACE reads with MiXCR, one row per CDR3 protein. This table has about 190,000 distinct CDR3 sequences, over 20% appearing once. This specimen belongs to a study of T-cell memory formation after mild COVID-19. Turning to the study itself: TCR clusters were mostly donor specific.

Whole-study findings and limits: Shrinking CD4+ clones resided mostly in CM and EM, and CD8+ ones in EMRA. Day 15 to 85 contractors were CD4/CD8 balanced; later expanders leaned CD4+.

Germline CDR1 PRHDT, CDR2 FYEKMQ (reference sequence). V was shortened by 2 bases and J by 0 bases, with 11 bases between the two germline ends. This CDR3 contains 17 residues. The rearrangement links TRBV13 to TRBJ2-6; D is possibly TRBD1 (6 bases). Sequenced input: PBMCs or a T cell subset sorted from them (not recorded which). This clonotype originated in an adult woman who had mild COVID-19 (a few samples of this study predate the infection). Cell type and time point are not known. CDR3 region: CASSLPGATSGANVLTF. As DNA, the CDR3 is TGTGCCAGCAGCTTACCAGGGGCAACCTCTGGGGCCAACGTCCTGACTTTC.